One and the same sample provided the 27 T cell receptor beta chains below, sequenced in a study of blood T cell repertoires in COVID-19. Profiled with immunoSEQ multiplex PCR; TCRdb holds only in-frame clones, not every one. The sample shows around 180,000 clones, approximately 85% of them seen only once. What was sequenced was peripheral blood. Receptor source: a woman older than 75 with acute or convalescent COVID-19.

The rearrangement links TRBV6-1 to TRBJ1-6, with D hard to call. V was shortened by 5 bases and J by 9 bases, with 14 bases between the two germline ends. Germline V gene lookup returns CDR1 MNHNS and CDR2 SASEGT. CDR3 size: 14 residues. As DNA, the CDR3 is TGTGCCAGCAGTCCCGTGGCTGCCACTTCACCCCTCCACTTT. Translation: CASSPVAATSPLHF.

The chain employs TRBV6-6 and TRBJ1-2, with 7 bases lining up with TRBD1. The CDR3 has 13 amino acids. With 11 bases clipped from V and 1 base from J, the junction kept 7 bases outside the gene matches. The germline gives CDR1 MNHNY, CDR2 SVGAGI (reference sequence). CDR3 in amino acids: CASSTGNNYGYTF. The CDR3 nucleotides are TGTGCCTCCTCGACAGGGAATAACTATGGCTACACCTTC.

The chain combines TRBV3-1 (or the pseudogene TRBV3-2) with TRBJ1-3; D is perhaps TRBD1 (6 bases). CDR3 length equals 15 residues. From germline, CDR1 is LGHDT and CDR2 YNNKEL (reference sequence). V was clipped by 2 bases and J by 4 bases, with 12 bases between them. The CDR3 DNA reads as TGTGCCAGCAGCCAACCTACAGGGAACGGAAACACCATATATTTT. This translates into CASSQPTGNGNTIYF.

The rearrangement joins TRBV12-3 or TRBV12-4 to TRBJ1-2; 8 bases align to TRBD1. Unmatched junction bases numbered 7, after V lost 5 bases and J lost 8 bases. The CDR3 contains 13 residues. The CDR3 region has the DNA TGTGCCAGCAGTCAGACAGGGGTTCGGGGCTACACCTTC. The encoded protein is CASSQTGVRGYTF.

This rearrangement joins TRBV4-3 to TRBJ2-1, with TRBD2 identical over 12 bases. Germline CDR1 and CDR2: LGHNA and YSLEER. V shed 1 base and J 0 bases; nucleotides not matched to a gene: 4. CDR3 size: 18 residues. The CDR3 DNA sequence: TGCGCCAGCAGCCAAGGGACTAGCGGGGAGAGCTCCTACAATGAGCAGTTCTTC. Its protein is CASSQGTSGESSYNEQFF.

The rearrangement uses TRBV9 and TRBJ1-3, with 10 nucleotides matching TRBD1. The germline CDR1 and CDR2 sequences are SGDLS and YYNGEE. V lost 4 bases, J lost 4 bases, and 5 bases stayed unmatched. The CDR3 totals 15 residues. Written as DNA, the CDR3 is TGTGCCAGCAGCACCCGGACAGGGGGAGGAAACACCATATATTTT. Translating it yields CASSTRTGGGNTIYF.

The chain joins TRBV27 to TRBJ2-7; 7 positions match TRBD2. Looked up from germline, CDR1 is MNHEY and CDR2 is SMNVEV (reference sequence). V shed 7 bases and J 0 bases; nucleotides not matched to a gene: 6. The CDR3 is 14 residues long. As DNA, the CDR3 is TGTGCCAGCATGAGAGCGGGGAGCTCCTACGAGCAGTACTTC. Amino acid sequence: CASMRAGSSYEQYF.

V gene TRBV5-6 combines with J gene TRBJ2-7, with a possible D match to TRBD1 (5 bases). Germline CDR1 SGHDT, CDR2 YYEEEE. Trimming removed 2 bases from V and 0 bases from J, with 9 bases in between. This CDR3 is 14 amino acids long. As DNA, the CDR3 is TGTGCCAGCAGCTTCGGGCAGGGCTCCTACGAGCAGTACTTC. Its translation is CASSFGQGSYEQYF.

J is TRBJ1-5 and V is TRBV21-1. TRBV21-1 counts as a pseudogene. The CDR3 length is 19 residues. The CDR3 DNA follows: TGTGCCAGCAGCAAAGTGGAGGCAGAAATACCTAATAGCAATCAGCCCCAGCATTTT. This gives the protein CASSKVEAEIPNSNQPQHF.

J is TRBJ1-3 and V is TRBV2; D uncertain. From germline, CDR1 is SNHLY and CDR2 FYNNEI. V lost 3 bases, J lost 0 bases, and 12 bases lay in between. The CDR3 length is 16 residues. This chain's CDR3 is CASSERAANSGNTIYF. The CDR3 nucleotides are TGTGCCAGCAGTGAGAGGGCGGCCAACTCTGGAAACACCATATATTTT. The full variable domain, rest sourced from reference TRBV2 and TRBJ1-3, is EPEVTQTPSHQVTQMGQEVILRCVPISNHLYFYWYRQILGQKVEFLVSFYNNEISEKSEIFDDQFSVERPDGSNFTLKIRSTKLEDSAMYFCASSERAANSGNTIYFGEGSWLTVV.

The rearrangement uses TRBV12-3 or TRBV12-4 and TRBJ2-7, with a possible D match to TRBD1 (6 bases). V was pared by 5 bases and J by 1 base, with 9 bases between. CDR3 length equals 13 residues. As DNA, the CDR3 is TGTGCCAGCAGTACTACAGGGTCCTACGAGCAGTACTTC. Its protein is CASSTTGSYEQYF.

V is TRBV30 and J is TRBJ1-6, with 7 bases identical to TRBD1. V lost 3 bases, J lost 11 bases, and 7 bases stayed unmatched. The CDR3 covers 13 residues. The germline gives CDR1 GTSNPN, CDR2 SVGIG (reference sequence). For the CDR3, the DNA is TGTGCCTGGAGCTTAGACAGGGAGGCACCCCTCCACTTT. This sequence encodes CAWSLDREAPLHF.

This CDR3 reads CASSAPGLAGGRDTGELFF. The CDR3 DNA reads as TGTGCCAGCAGCGCGCCGGGACTAGCGGGGGGCCGGGACACCGGGGAGCTGTTTTTT. The V gene is TRBV3-1 (or the pseudogene TRBV3-2), the J gene TRBJ2-2, with TRBD2 matching over 15 bases. V lost 5 bases, J lost 3 bases, and 10 bases stayed unmatched. This CDR3 contains 19 residues. Per the germline V gene, CDR1 is LGHDT and CDR2 is YNNKEL (reference sequence).

The genes are TRBV5-1 and TRBJ1-2; a weak D match, TRBD1 (5 bases). Germline values: CDR1 SGHRS, CDR2 YFSETQ. Deletions cut 0 bases from V and 3 bases from J, with 9 bases between. This CDR3 region has 14 residues. The CDR3 sequence is CASSLVGQDYGYTF. The CDR3 region has the DNA TGCGCCAGCAGCTTGGTGGGGCAAGACTATGGCTACACCTTC.

The rearrangement uses TRBV12-3 or TRBV12-4 and TRBJ1-2; no definite D call. Trimming stripped 5 bases from V and 10 bases from J, with 17 bases between. CDR3 length: 13 amino acids. CDR3 sequence reads: CASSPGNIGNYTF. The CDR3 DNA follows: TGTGCCAGCAGTCCGGGGAACATAGGGAACTACACCTTC.

In this sample, this clone turned up once. This sequence joins TRBV15 and TRBJ2-5; D gene uncertain. Germline CDR1 reads LNHNV; CDR2 reads YYDKDF (reference sequence). The CDR3 runs 15 residues. V gave up 0 bases and J gave up 1 base, with 9 bases separating them. The CDR3 loop reads CATSREDYFQETQYF. The CDR3 nucleotides are TGTGCCACCAGCAGAGAAGATTACTTCCAAGAGACCCAGTACTTC.

The J gene is TRBJ2-2, the V gene TRBV11-2; no clear D gene. Trimming removed 2 bases at V and 2 bases at J, with 9 bases between. The CDR3 totals 15 residues. The germline gives CDR1 SGHAT, CDR2 FQNNGV. The CDR3 spells CASSLPAVNTGELFF. The CDR3 nucleotides read TGTGCCAGCAGCTTACCGGCGGTTAACACCGGGGAGCTGTTTTTT. Supplemented by reference TRBV11-2 and TRBJ2-2, the full variable domain reads EAGVAQSPRYKIIEKRQSVAFWCNPISGHATLYWYQQILGQGPKLLIQFQNNGVVDDSQLPKDRFSAERLKGVDSTLKIQPAKLEDSAVYLCASSLPAVNTGELFFGEGSRLTVL.

The V and J genes are TRBV9 and TRBJ1-2; D is possibly TRBD1 (6 bases). This CDR3 has 15 residues. Trimming removed 3 bases at V and 3 bases at J, with 15 bases between. Germline CDR1 is SGDLS and CDR2 is YYNGEE. The CDR3 DNA follows: TGTGCCAGCAGCGCGATGGGACAAGGGGACTATGGCTACACCTTC. Protein sequence: CASSAMGQGDYGYTF. Full variable domain (rest looked up from reference TRBV9 and TRBJ1-2): DSGVTQTPKHLITATGQRVTLRCSPRSGDLSVYWYQQSLDQGLQFLIQYYNGEERAKGNILERFSAQQFPDLHSELNLSSLELGDSALYFCASSAMGQGDYGYTFGSGTRLTVV.

This clone was counted a single time. The chain is built from TRBV19 and TRBJ1-2, with 7 bases that match TRBD1. The CDR3 has 13 amino acids. The germline CDR1 and CDR2 sequences are LNHDA and SQIVND (reference sequence). The V segment lost 6 bases and the J segment 4 bases; nucleotides outside the gene matches: 5. CDR3 sequence: CASSWTGPYGYTF. As DNA, the CDR3 is TGTGCCAGTAGCTGGACAGGCCCCTATGGCTACACCTTC. The full variable domain, rest sourced from reference TRBV19 and TRBJ1-2, is DGGITQSPKYLFRKEGQNVTLSCEQNLNHDAMYWYRQDPGQGLRLIYYSQIVNDFQKGDIAEGYSVSREKKESFPLTVTSAQKNPTAFYLCASSWTGPYGYTFGSGTRLTVV.

V gene TRBV11-3 combines with J gene TRBJ2-3; 10 bases map to TRBD2. Germline CDR1 SGHNT, CDR2 YENEEA. This CDR3 region has 17 residues. J was trimmed by 3 bases and V by 3 bases; bases with no gene match: 9. This CDR3 reads CASSLGQRGGLTDTQYF. The DNA of the CDR3 is TGTGCCAGCAGCTTGGGGCAGCGGGGGGGCTTGACAGATACGCAGTATTTT.

This chain connects TRBV6-2 or TRBV6-3 to TRBJ1-1; 7 bases match TRBD1. The J segment lost 7 bases and the V segment lost 5 bases, leaving 7 bases of the junction unmatched. CDR3 size: 13 residues. Germline CDR1 is MNHEY and CDR2 is SVGEGT. CDR3 in amino acids: CASSLPGQVEAFF. CDR3 coding DNA: TGTGCCAGCAGTCTTCCCGGACAGGTTGAAGCTTTCTTT.

This chain links TRBV19 with TRBJ2-7; the match to TRBD1 covers 8 bases. This CDR3 has 14 residues. Trimming removed 6 bases from V and 7 bases from J; junction bases left unmatched: 11. From germline, CDR1 is LNHDA and CDR2 SQIVND (reference sequence). CDR3 loop: CASRSRDRSDEQYF. The CDR3 DNA follows: TGTGCCAGTAGGTCCCGGGACAGGTCGGATGAGCAGTACTTC.

The chain uses TRBV19 and TRBJ2-2; 7 nucleotides agree with TRBD1. Trimming took 2 bases from V and 2 from J; bases not matched to a gene: 11. The CDR3 sequence is 18 residues long. Germline assignment: CDR1 LNHDA and CDR2 SQIVND (reference sequence). The CDR3 nucleotides are TGTGCCAGTAGTATAACCCCCCAGGGGGTTCGAAACACCGGGGAGCTGTTTTTT. Its translation is CASSITPQGVRNTGELFF.

V gene TRBV27 combines with J gene TRBJ1-4, with D perhaps TRBD1 (5 bases). This CDR3 spans 15 amino acids. Per the germline V gene, CDR1 is MNHEY and CDR2 is SMNVEV (reference sequence). Trimming pared 4 bases from V and 4 bases from J, leaving 13 bases between. The CDR3 here is CASSSYRLGNEKLFF. The CDR3 DNA is TGTGCCAGCAGTTCATACAGGCTCGGTAATGAAAAACTGTTTTTT.

The chain links TRBV5-1 to TRBJ2-3; TRBD2 aligns across 10 bases. The CDR3 totals 15 residues. In germline, CDR1 is SGHRS, CDR2 YFSETQ. Germline trimming cut 7 bases from V and 5 bases from J; bases unmatched to any gene: 10. CDR3 amino acids: CASHLGLAGVDTQYF. The DNA for the CDR3 is TGCGCCAGCCACTTGGGGCTAGCGGGAGTAGATACGCAGTATTTT. The full variable domain, in which reference TRBV5-1 and TRBJ2-3 provide the parts outside the CDR3, is KAGVTQTPRYLIKTRGQQVTLSCSPISGHRSVSWYQQTPGQGLQFLFEYFSETQRNKGNFPGRFSGRQFSNSRSEMNVSTLELGDSALYLCASHLGLAGVDTQYFGPGTRLTVL.

This chain connects TRBV2 to TRBJ1-3; D is possibly TRBD1 (6 bases). The CDR3 loop spans 14 amino acids. Germline V gives CDR1 SNHLY, CDR2 FYNNEI. Trimming removed 8 bases at V and 1 base at J, with 12 bases between. The CDR3 DNA sequence: TGTGCCAGCCGACAGGAGGCTTCTGGAAACACCATATATTTT. This translates into CASRQEASGNTIYF.

The rearrangement uses TRBV27 and TRBJ2-3; 7 bases match TRBD2. The CDR3 is 15 amino acids. The V gene end was trimmed by 5 bases and the J gene end by 5 bases; junction bases not matched to a gene: 10. Germline values: CDR1 MNHEY, CDR2 SMNVEV (reference sequence). The CDR3 nucleotides are TGTGCCAGCAGTCTGGCGGGGGTCCGAAAAGATACGCAGTATTTT. This codes for CASSLAGVRKDTQYF.